The 7 T cell receptor beta chains presented below share a single source sample, sequenced in a study of identical twins. Using its own MiXCR run on the 5' RACE reads, TCRdb lists one record per CDR3 protein. The top ten hold 3% of the sample, which has about 250,000 distinct CDR3 sequences, about 8.3% seen once. This sample also belongs to another study, concerning yellow fever vaccine responses in identical twins.

Sequencing was carried out using CD8+ T cells sorted from blood. The receptor set was obtained from a woman between 18 and 29 years old in good health.

V is TRBV9 and J is TRBJ2-3, with D maybe TRBD1 (7 bases). CDR3 length equals 15 residues. CDR1 is SGDLS, CDR2 YYNGEE, per germline. Trimming removed 3 bases from V and 5 bases from J, with 16 bases in between. The CDR3 loop is CASSGRGRPVDTQYF. Here the CDR3 DNA reads TGTGCCAGCAGCGGCAGGGGGAGGCCGGTAGATACGCAGTATTTT.

With regard to this clonotype: The DNA is omitted, as the CDR3 cannot be located on it reliably, and the CDR3 follows TCRdb's listing. The rearrangement uses TRBV15 and TRBJ2-2; the table's D call, TRBD2, has no DNA check behind it. Germline-derived CDR1 and CDR2 are LNHNV and YYDKDF (reference sequence). The CDR3 adds up to 17 amino acids, both ends counted. The CDR3 sequence: CAISAPGSYLGGELFFF.

In its sample, this clonotype was seen many times. The V gene is TRBV5-1, the J gene TRBJ2-6, with 9 nucleotides matching TRBD1. The CDR3 runs to 18 residues. Germline V gene sequence: CDR1 SGHRS, CDR2 YFSETQ. V shed 4 bases, J shed 1 base, and the junction held 9 bases outside the gene matches. The chain's CDR3 is CASSRNRGQVSGANVLTF. The CDR3 coding sequence is TGCGCCAGCAGCAGGAACAGGGGGCAAGTTTCTGGGGCCAACGTCCTGACTTTC. Filled out from reference TRBV5-1 and TRBJ2-6, the complete variable domain reads KAGVTQTPRYLIKTRGQQVTLSCSPISGHRSVSWYQQTPGQGLQFLFEYFSETQRNKGNFPGRFSGRQFSNSRSEMNVSTLELGDSALYLCASSRNRGQVSGANVLTFGAGSRLTVL.

This clonotype was recorded many times. V is TRBV20-1 and J is TRBJ2-2, with 9 bases aligning to TRBD1. Germline loops: CDR1 DFQATT, CDR2 SNEGSKA (reference sequence). CDR3 size: 14 residues. V lost 6 bases and J lost 6; bases outside the gene matches: 8. Here the CDR3 DNA reads TGCAGTGCCAGCGACAGGGGGGAGGCCGGGGAGCTGTTTTTT. Translation: CSASDRGEAGELFF.

This clonotype was seen repeatedly, ten times or more. The V call is TRBV20-1, the J call TRBJ2-3; D might be TRBD2 (5 bases). The V and J ends lost 1 base and 1 base respectively, with 6 bases between them. Germline loops: CDR1 DFQATT, CDR2 SNEGSKA (reference sequence). The CDR3 loop spans 13 amino acids. The chain's CDR3 is CSARAAGTDTQYF. In DNA form, the CDR3 reads TGCAGTGCTAGAGCAGCGGGCACAGATACGCAGTATTTT.

The V gene is TRBV4-1, the J gene TRBJ2-1; 9 bases agree with TRBD2. CDR1 and CDR2 (germline): MGHRA, YSYEKL. V lost 4 bases to trimming and J lost 3 bases; unmatched junction nucleotides: 7. This CDR3 comprises 16 residues. The chain's CDR3 is CASSLRTSEDYNEQFF. CDR3 DNA sequence: TGCGCCAGCAGCCTCCGGACTAGCGAAGACTACAATGAGCAGTTCTTC.

The rearrangement joins TRBV6-5 to TRBJ2-1; 7 bases map to TRBD2. The CDR3 covers 15 residues. Germline V gene lookup returns CDR1 MNHEY and CDR2 SVGAGI. The J segment lost 7 bases and the V segment lost 2 bases, leaving 8 bases of the junction unmatched. The CDR3 region has the DNA TGTGCCAGCAGTTACCCCGGCGGGGGAATAAATGAGCAGTTCTTC. It encodes CASSYPGGGINEQFF.